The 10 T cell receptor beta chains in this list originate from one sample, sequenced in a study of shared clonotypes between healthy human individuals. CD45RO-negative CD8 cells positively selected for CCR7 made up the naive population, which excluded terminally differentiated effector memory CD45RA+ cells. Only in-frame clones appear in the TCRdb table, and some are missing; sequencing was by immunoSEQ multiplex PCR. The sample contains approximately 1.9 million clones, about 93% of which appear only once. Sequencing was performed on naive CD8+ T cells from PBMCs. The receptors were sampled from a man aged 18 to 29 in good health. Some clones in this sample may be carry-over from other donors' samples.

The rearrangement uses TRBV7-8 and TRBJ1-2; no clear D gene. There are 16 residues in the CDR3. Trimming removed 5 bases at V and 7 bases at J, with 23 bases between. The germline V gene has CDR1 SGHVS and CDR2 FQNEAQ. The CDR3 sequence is CASSRHEDELVRGYTF. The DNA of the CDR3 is TGTGCCAGCAGCCGTCACGAGGACGAGTTGGTTCGTGGCTACACCTTC.

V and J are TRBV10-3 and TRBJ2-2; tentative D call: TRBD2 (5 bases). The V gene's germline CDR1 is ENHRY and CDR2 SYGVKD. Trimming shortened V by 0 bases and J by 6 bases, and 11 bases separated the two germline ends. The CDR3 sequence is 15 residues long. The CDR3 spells CAISESRTQSGELFF. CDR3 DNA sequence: TGTGCCATCAGTGAGTCCAGGACTCAATCCGGGGAGCTGTTTTTT.

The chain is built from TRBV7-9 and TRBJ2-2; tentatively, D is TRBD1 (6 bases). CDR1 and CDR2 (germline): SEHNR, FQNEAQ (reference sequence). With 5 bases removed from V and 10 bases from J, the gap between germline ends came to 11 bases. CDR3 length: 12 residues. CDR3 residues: CASSPTGTELFF. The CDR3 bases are TGTGCCAGCAGCCCAACAGGGACGGAGCTGTTTTTT.

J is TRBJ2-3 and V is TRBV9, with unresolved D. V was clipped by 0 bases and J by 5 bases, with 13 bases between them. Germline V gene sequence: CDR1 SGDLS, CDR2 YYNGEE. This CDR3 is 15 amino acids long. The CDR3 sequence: CASSVDGQVGDTQYF. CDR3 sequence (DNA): TGTGCCAGCAGCGTAGATGGGCAGGTGGGAGATACGCAGTATTTT.

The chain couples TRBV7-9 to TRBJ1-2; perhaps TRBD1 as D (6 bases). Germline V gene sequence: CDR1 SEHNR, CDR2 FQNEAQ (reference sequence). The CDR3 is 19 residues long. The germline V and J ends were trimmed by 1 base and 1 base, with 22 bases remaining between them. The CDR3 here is CASSLGAGGPRAHNYGYTF. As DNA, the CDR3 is TGTGCCAGCAGCTTAGGGGCCGGGGGGCCCAGAGCTCATAACTATGGCTACACCTTC.

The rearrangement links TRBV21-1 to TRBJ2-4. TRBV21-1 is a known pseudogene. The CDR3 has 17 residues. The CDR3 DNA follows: TGTGCCAGCAGCAAACTGGGGGACCTTCTAGCCAAAAACATTCAGTACTTC. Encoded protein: CASSKLGDLLAKNIQYF.

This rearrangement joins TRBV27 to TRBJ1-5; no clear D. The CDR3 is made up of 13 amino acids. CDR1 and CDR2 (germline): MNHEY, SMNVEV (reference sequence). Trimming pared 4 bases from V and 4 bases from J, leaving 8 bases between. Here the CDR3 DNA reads TGTGCCAGCAGTTATTCCAGAAATCAGCCCCAGCATTTT. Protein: CASSYSRNQPQHF.

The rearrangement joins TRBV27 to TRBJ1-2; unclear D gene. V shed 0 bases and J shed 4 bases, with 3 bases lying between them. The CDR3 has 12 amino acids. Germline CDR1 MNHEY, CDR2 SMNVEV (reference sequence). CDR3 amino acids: CASSLSLYGYTF. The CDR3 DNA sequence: TGTGCCAGCAGTTTATCCCTCTATGGCTACACCTTC.

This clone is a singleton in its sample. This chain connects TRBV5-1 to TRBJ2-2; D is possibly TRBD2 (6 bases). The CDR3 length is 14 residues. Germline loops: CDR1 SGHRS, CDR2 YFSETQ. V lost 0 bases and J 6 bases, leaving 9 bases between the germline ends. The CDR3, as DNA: TGCGCCAGCAGCTTGGGTCCTAGCGCCGGGGAGCTGTTTTTT. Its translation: CASSLGPSAGELFF.

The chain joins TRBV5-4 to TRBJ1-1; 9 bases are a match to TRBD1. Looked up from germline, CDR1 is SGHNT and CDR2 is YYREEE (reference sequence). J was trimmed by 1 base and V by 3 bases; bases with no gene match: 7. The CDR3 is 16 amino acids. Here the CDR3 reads CASSSHPGQGNTEAFF. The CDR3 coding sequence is TGTGCCAGCAGCTCTCATCCGGGACAGGGGAACACTGAAGCTTTCTTT. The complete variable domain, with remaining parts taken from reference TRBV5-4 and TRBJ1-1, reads ETGVTQSPTHLIKTRGQQVTLRCSSQSGHNTVSWYQQALGQGPQFIFQYYREEENGRGNFPPRFSGLQFPNYSSELNVNALELDDSALYLCASSSHPGQGNTEAFFGQGTRLTVV.